These 28 T cell receptor beta chains were sequenced from one sample in a study of radiotherapy plus CTLA-4 blockade in lung cancer. Assay: immunoSEQ multiplex PCR; the TCRdb copy retains only in-frame clones and omits some. The sample shows 65,000 to 95,000 clones, 80% to 90% of them seen only once. Sequences were derived from peripheral blood, sampled from a patient treated with radiotherapy plus ipilimumab. The source of these receptors is a human donor with non-small cell lung cancer that progressed on radiotherapy plus ipilimumab.

The gene calls are TRBV30 and TRBJ2-3; 15 bases agree with TRBD2. This CDR3 is 15 amino acids long. V trimming: 0 bases; J trimming: 9 bases; junction bases outside the gene matches: 4. CDR1 GTSNPN and CDR2 SVGIG come from the germline V gene (reference sequence). The chain's CDR3 is CAWSVGLAGGRTQYF. In DNA, the CDR3 is TGTGCCTGGAGTGTGGGACTAGCGGGGGGCAGGACGCAGTATTTT.

The chain is built from TRBV15 and TRBJ2-7, with D perhaps TRBD2 (6 bases). CDR3 length: 16 amino acids. Germline CDR1 and CDR2: LNHNV and YYDKDF (reference sequence). With 3 bases removed from V and 7 bases from J, the gap between germline ends came to 22 bases. The CDR3 sequence is CATSSSRWGGMNEQYF. CDR3 coding DNA: TGTGCCACCAGCAGCTCCCGATGGGGCGGGATGAATGAGCAGTACTTC.

J is TRBJ2-7 and V is TRBV28; TRBD1 aligns across 9 bases. Trimming removed 5 bases from V and 1 base from J; junction bases left unmatched: 9. CDR1 and CDR2 (germline): MDHEN, SYDVKM. This CDR3 region has 16 residues. The CDR3 nucleotides are TGTGCCAGCAGTGCCCCGCCGGGACAGGGATCCTACGAGCAGTACGTC. Its protein is CASSAPPGQGSYEQYV.

The V gene is TRBV9, the J gene TRBJ2-1; TRBD2 matches 7 bases. V gave up 0 bases and J gave up 5 bases; unmatched junction bases: 5. This CDR3 is 15 amino acids long. CDR1 and CDR2 (germline): SGDLS, YYNGEE. The CDR3 DNA sequence: TGTGCCAGCAGCGTAGTCGTTGGGAGGGACAATGAGCAGTTCTTC. Translating it yields CASSVVVGRDNEQFF.

The J gene is TRBJ2-1, the V gene TRBV5-1, with D hard to call. This CDR3 has 14 amino acids. V was pared by 0 bases and J by 5 bases, with 9 bases between. Germline CDR1 and CDR2: SGHRS and YFSETQ. CDR3 sequence (DNA): TGCGCCAGCAGCTTGGCGCCCGGAAACAATGAGCAGTTCTTC. Protein sequence: CASSLAPGNNEQFF.

This chain uses TRBV18 with TRBJ1-2; D remains ambiguous. Trimming stripped 3 bases from V and 4 bases from J, with 9 bases between. The CDR3 is made up of 13 amino acids. Germline-derived CDR1 and CDR2 are KGHSH and LQKENI. CDR3: CASSPSVSYGYTF. CDR3 in DNA: TGTGCCAGCTCACCGTCCGTGAGCTATGGCTACACCTTC. The whole variable domain, remainder taken from reference TRBV18 and TRBJ1-2, is NAGVMQNPRHLVRRRGQEARLRCSPMKGHSHVYWYRQLPEEGLKFMVYLQKENIIDESGMPKERFSAEFPKEGPSILRIQQVVRGDSAAYFCASSPSVSYGYTFGSGTRLTVV.

The V and J genes are TRBV6-6 and TRBJ2-3; D gene uncertain. Looked up from germline, CDR1 is MNHNY and CDR2 is SVGAGI (reference sequence). V shed 0 bases and J shed 5 bases, with 3 bases lying between them. The CDR3 spans 12 residues. CDR3 amino acids: CASSYSKDTQYF. The CDR3 DNA reads as TGTGCCAGCAGTTACTCGAAAGATACGCAGTATTTT.

The chain is built from TRBV18 and TRBJ2-3, with a possible D match to TRBD1 (5 bases). The CDR3 is made up of 15 amino acids. Between the trimmed V and J ends, which lost 0 bases and 4 bases, there was a span of 11 bases. Germline V gene sequence: CDR1 KGHSH, CDR2 LQKENI. The CDR3 DNA is TGTGCCAGCTCACCACCCTCCCAGGGTCCAGATACGCAGTATTTT. Translation gives CASSPPSQGPDTQYF.

The rearrangement joins TRBV5-4 to TRBJ2-3, with D hard to call. CDR1 and CDR2 from the germline V gene are SGHNT and YYREEE (reference sequence). V gave up 5 bases and J gave up 4 bases, with 5 bases separating them. There are 11 residues in the CDR3. CDR3 sequence reads: CASRWADTQYF. DNA for the CDR3: TGTGCCAGCAGATGGGCAGATACGCAGTATTTT.

V and J are TRBV19 and TRBJ1-2, with D possibly TRBD1 on 6 matching bases. V was pared by 4 bases and J by 6 bases, with 18 bases between. Germline CDR1 is LNHDA and CDR2 is SQIVND (reference sequence). The CDR3 is made up of 15 amino acids. DNA for the CDR3: TGTGCCAGTAGTAAAGCCGGGACACCGTCGGATGGCTACACCTTC. Translating gives CASSKAGTPSDGYTF.

The chain combines TRBV5-4 with TRBJ1-1; 7 bases agree with TRBD1. This CDR3 spans 14 amino acids. Germline V CDR1 and CDR2: SGHNT, YYREEE (reference sequence). V dropped 4 bases and J dropped 3; count of bases not matched to a gene: 6. Here the CDR3 reads CASSTETGHTEAFF. CDR3 nucleotide sequence: TGTGCCAGCAGCACCGAGACAGGGCACACTGAAGCTTTCTTT.

This clone was recorded once. The chain employs TRBV5-1 and TRBJ1-2; TRBD1 aligns across 7 bases. This CDR3 spans 14 amino acids. The J segment lost 8 bases and the V segment lost 0 bases, leaving 7 bases of the junction unmatched. Germline CDR1 SGHRS, CDR2 YFSETQ. The CDR3: CASSLDRGSKGYTF. The CDR3 region has the DNA TGCGCCAGCAGCTTGGACAGGGGATCTAAAGGCTACACCTTC.

The chain recombines TRBV2 with TRBJ1-1; D might be TRBD1 (6 bases). This CDR3 region has 14 residues. Germline CDR1 reads SNHLY; CDR2 reads FYNNEI. The V end was cut by 2 bases, the J end by 5 bases, with 12 bases between. CDR3: CASSERGAGTEAFF. Here the CDR3 DNA reads TGTGCCAGCAGTGAACGGGGGGCAGGTACTGAAGCTTTCTTT.

The chain carries TRBV30 and TRBJ1-3; unclear D gene. CDR1 and CDR2 (germline): GTSNPN, SVGIG (reference sequence). V was pared by 1 base and J by 0 bases, with 7 bases between. This CDR3 is built from 14 residues. CDR3 residues: CAWSEGYSGNTIYF. Here the CDR3 DNA reads TGTGCCTGGAGTGAGGGATACTCTGGAAACACCATATATTTT.

With regard to this clone: An end of the junction does not agree with germline; a read error may underlie this. The genes are TRBV29-1 and TRBJ1-1; D is unclear. Germline V lookup: CDR1 SQVTM, CDR2 ANQGSEA. The CDR3 is made up of 11 amino acids. The CDR3 DNA is TGCAGCGTCTCGGGGAACGCTGAAGCTTTCTTT. It specifies CSVSGNAEAFF.

This sequence joins TRBV4-1 and TRBJ2-2, with 10 positions matching TRBD2. CDR1 is MGHRA, CDR2 YSYEKL, per germline. V gave up 0 bases and J gave up 7 bases; unmatched junction bases: 8. The CDR3 length is 17 residues. CDR3 nucleotide sequence: TGCGCCAGCAGCCAAGAAAGGGGAGCGGGAGGGGGCGGGGAGCTGTTTTTT. This translates into CASSQERGAGGGGELFF.

The rearrangement joins TRBV27 to TRBJ1-3; 7 bases are a match to TRBD1. Trimming cost V 7 bases and J 4 bases; bases outside gene matches: 7. The CDR3 is 14 residues long. CDR1 is MNHEY and CDR2 is SMNVEV in the germline V gene (reference sequence). In nucleotides, the CDR3 is TGTGCCAGCACTATACAGGGGACCGGAAACACCATATATTTT. Translation gives CASTIQGTGNTIYF.

The CDR3 DNA is TGCGCCAGCAGGCGGGACCCGGGGGGCGAGCAGTACGTC. Its translation: CASRRDPGGEQYV. The chain recombines TRBV5-1 with TRBJ2-7, with 7 bases fitting TRBD2. Germline CDR1 reads SGHRS; CDR2 reads YFSETQ. V dropped 5 bases and J dropped 6; count of bases not matched to a gene: 8. CDR3 length: 13 amino acids.

The V gene is TRBV6-5, the J gene TRBJ2-1; 12 nucleotides match TRBD1. CDR1 and CDR2 (germline): MNHEY, SVGAGI. CDR3 length: 15 amino acids. V shed 6 bases, J shed 3 bases, and the junction held 3 bases outside the gene matches. The CDR3 DNA is TGTGCCAGCAGAAGGGACAGGGGGCTCTACAATGAGCAGTTCTTC. This codes for CASRRDRGLYNEQFF.

The chain recombines TRBV12-5 with TRBJ2-1, with TRBD2 matching over 7 bases. The trim removed 2 bases at V and 10 bases at J, leaving 5 bases unmatched. Germline V gene sequence: CDR1 LGHNT, CDR2 FRNRAP. The CDR3 extends over 13 amino acids. The CDR3 coding sequence is TGTGCTAGTGGTTTGCCAACTAGCGCCGAGCAGTTCTTC. Translating gives CASGLPTSAEQFF.

This clone was recorded a few times. The rearrangement uses TRBV5-5 and TRBJ2-1, with 8 bases aligning to TRBD2. V was pared by 2 bases and J by 8 bases, with 9 bases of the junction left unmatched. CDR3 length: 15 residues. Germline loops: CDR1 SGHKS, CDR2 YYEKEE (reference sequence). This CDR3 reads CASSFLGTRIHEQFF. The CDR3 DNA sequence: TGTGCCAGCAGCTTTTTGGGGACTAGGATTCATGAGCAGTTCTTC.

The gene calls are TRBV14 and TRBJ2-3; no definite D call. The CDR3 length is 15 residues. Trimming removed 4 bases from V and 2 bases from J, with 13 bases in between. The germline CDR1 and CDR2 sequences are SGHDN and FVKESK. Here the CDR3 reads CASSRGVSPTDTQYF. The CDR3 DNA reads TGTGCCAGCAGCCGAGGAGTTTCCCCCACAGATACGCAGTATTTT.

V gene TRBV5-1 combines with J gene TRBJ1-1, with D tentatively TRBD1 (5 bases). The CDR3 loop spans 13 amino acids. V was shortened by 1 base and J by 7 bases, with 11 bases between the two germline ends. Germline values: CDR1 SGHRS, CDR2 YFSETQ. In DNA, the CDR3 is TGCGCCAGCAGCTTGTCCGGAGGACATGAAGCTTTCTTT. It yields the protein CASSLSGGHEAFF.

V usage is TRBV4-1 and J usage is TRBJ2-7, with D perhaps assigned TRBD1 or TRBD2 (5 bases each). This CDR3 has 15 amino acids. The germline V and J ends were trimmed by 0 bases and 1 base, with 10 bases remaining between them. Germline lookup yields CDR1 MGHRA and CDR2 YSYEKL. CDR3 sequence: CASSQEGTASYEQYF. DNA of the CDR3: TGCGCCAGCAGCCAAGAGGGGACGGCATCCTACGAGCAGTACTTC.

The gene calls are TRBV6-5 and TRBJ1-2; D perhaps matches TRBD1 (6 bases). V lost 0 bases and J lost 3, with 11 bases in between. This CDR3 is built from 15 residues. CDR1 is MNHEY, CDR2 SVGAGI, per germline. The DNA of the CDR3 is TGTGCCAGCAGTTACTCTCTCGAGGGGGACTATGGCTACACCTTC. This codes for CASSYSLEGDYGYTF.

The chain carries TRBV7-9 and TRBJ2-1; TRBD2 matches 7 bases. The CDR3 length is 12 residues. The V gene's germline CDR1 is SEHNR and CDR2 FQNEAQ (reference sequence). The V gene end was trimmed by 8 bases and the J gene end by 6 bases; junction bases not matched to a gene: 4. CDR3 loop: CASLWGGNEQFF. DNA for the CDR3: TGTGCCAGCCTTTGGGGGGGCAATGAGCAGTTCTTC. Using reference TRBV7-9 and TRBJ2-1 for the parts outside the CDR3, the full variable domain is DTGVSQNPRHKITKRGQNVTFRCDPISEHNRLYWYRQTLGQGPEFLTYFQNEAQLEKSRLLSDRFSAERPKGSFSTLEIQRTEQGDSAMYLCASLWGGNEQFFGPGTRLTVL.

This clone was seen just once. The chain is built from TRBV7-3 and TRBJ2-1; 7 bases map to TRBD2. The CDR3 sequence is 15 residues long. The germline V gene has CDR1 SGHTA and CDR2 FQGTGA. V shed 2 bases and J 5 bases; nucleotides not matched to a gene: 6. CDR3 sequence (DNA): TGTGCCAGCAGCTTATTCCTAGCGGATAACAATGAGCAGTTCTTC. This codes for CASSLFLADNNEQFF.

The V call is TRBV7-2, the J call TRBJ1-2; 10 positions match TRBD1. Germline lookup yields CDR1 SGHTA and CDR2 FQGNSA. Trimming took 7 bases from V and 7 from J; bases not matched to a gene: 6. The CDR3 spans 13 residues. The CDR3 DNA is TGTGCCAGCACACGACAGGGGGCGCGTGGCTACACCTTC. This sequence encodes CASTRQGARGYTF. The entire variable domain, with the rest obtained from reference TRBV7-2 and TRBJ1-2, is as follows: GAGVSQSPSNKVTEKGKDVELRCDPISGHTALYWYRQSLGQGLEFLIYFQGNSAPDKSGLPSDRFSAERTGGSVSTLTIQRTQQEDSAVYLCASTRQGARGYTFGSGTRLTVV.